These T cell receptor beta chains were read from a single sample in a study of blood T cell repertoires in COVID-19. The protocol was immunoSEQ multiplex PCR, while the TCRdb copy is restricted to in-frame clones and leaves out a portion. The sample carries fewer than 75,000 clones, 60% to 80% recorded once. The sample comprised peripheral blood. The receptors come from a woman aged 55-69 years with acute or convalescent COVID-19. CDR3s include the opening cysteine and the closing phenylalanine or tryptophan. A D gene is named only where the DNA matches it firmly. Clone sizes are given selectively: once, few, many, or a class where the clone is expanded.

>NA|14|TRBV6-6|TRBJ2-2|NA
CASSYLRNTGELFF
>NA|13|TRBV11-2|TRBJ2-7|NA
CASSLTGTGEQYF
>NA|16|TRBV2|TRBJ2-7|NA
CAIKGGLPFLSYEQYF
>NA|13|TRBV6-5|TRBJ2-7|NA
CASRSDNSYEQYF
>NA|14|TRBV29-1|TRBJ2-1|NA
CSVEAPKTYNEQFF
>once|16|TRBV6-1|TRBJ2-7|TRBD2
CASSVGIPSGSYEQYF
>NA|14|TRBV18|TRBJ2-7|NA
CASSLAPFSYEQYF
>NA|16|TRBV6-2/TRBV6-3|TRBJ2-7|NA
CASSYSTGSQPYEQYF
>NA|15|TRBV7-3|TRBJ1-2|TRBD1
CASSLGQGKGDGYTF
>NA|10|TRBV2|TRBJ2-7|NA
CASSPGTTKF
>NA|15|TRBV3-1/TRBV3-2|TRBJ1-2|NA
CASSQDLGGLDGYTF
>NA|12|TRBV2|TRBJ1-2|NA
CASTDTPGGYTF
>NA|11|TRBV21-1|TRBJ1-4|NA
CASSKVRGHSF
>few|16|TRBV6-4|TRBJ1-1|TRBD1
CASSQSVGQGTTEAFF
>NA|13|TRBV12-3/TRBV12-4|TRBJ1-1|NA
CASSLQVRQEAFF
>NA|16|TRBV5-1|TRBJ2-4|TRBD1
CASSLGTGQGENIQYF
>NA|13|TRBV25-1|TRBJ1-1|NA
CASSVGLNTEAFF
>once|15|TRBV15|TRBJ2-7|TRBD1
CATSRDRGQGNEQYF
>few|13|TRBV29-1|TRBJ2-7|NA
CSVEVQGSYEQYF